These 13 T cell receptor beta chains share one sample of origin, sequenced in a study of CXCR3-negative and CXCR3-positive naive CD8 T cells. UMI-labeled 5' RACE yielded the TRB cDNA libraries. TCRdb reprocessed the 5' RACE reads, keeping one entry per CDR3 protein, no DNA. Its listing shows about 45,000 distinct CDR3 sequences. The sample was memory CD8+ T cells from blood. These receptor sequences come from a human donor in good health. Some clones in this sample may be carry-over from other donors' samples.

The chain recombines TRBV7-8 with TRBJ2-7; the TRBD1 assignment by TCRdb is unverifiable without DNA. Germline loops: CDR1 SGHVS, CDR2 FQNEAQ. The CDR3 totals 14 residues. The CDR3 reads CASSLAEGVYEQYF.

The CDR3 reads CAISESTIGQGDRYSYTF. This chain connects TRBV10-3 to TRBJ1-2; TCRdb names TRBD1, which stays unverified in the absence of DNA. Germline CDR1 ENHRY, CDR2 SYGVKD. The CDR3 is made up of 18 amino acids.

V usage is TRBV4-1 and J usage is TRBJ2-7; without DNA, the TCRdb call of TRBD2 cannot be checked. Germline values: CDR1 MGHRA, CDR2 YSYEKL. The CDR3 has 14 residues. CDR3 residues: CASSQGARTYEQYF.

The CDR3 reads CASSLVSTMNTEAFF. This chain links TRBV7-9 with TRBJ1-1. This CDR3 is built from 15 residues. Germline V gives CDR1 SEHNR, CDR2 FQNEAQ (reference sequence).

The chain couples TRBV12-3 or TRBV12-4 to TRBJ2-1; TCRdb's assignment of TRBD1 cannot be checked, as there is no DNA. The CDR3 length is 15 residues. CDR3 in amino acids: CASSLAGGPYNEQFF.

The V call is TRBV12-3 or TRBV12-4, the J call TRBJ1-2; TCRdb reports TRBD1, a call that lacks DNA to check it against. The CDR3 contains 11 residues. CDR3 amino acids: CASSPGGGYTF.

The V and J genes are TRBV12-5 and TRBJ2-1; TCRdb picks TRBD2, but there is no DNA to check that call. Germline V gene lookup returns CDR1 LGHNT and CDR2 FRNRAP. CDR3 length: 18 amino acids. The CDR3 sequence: CASGLVVRTSGSYNEQFF. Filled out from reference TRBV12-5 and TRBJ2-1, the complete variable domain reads DARVTQTPRHKVTEMGQEVTMRCQPILGHNTVFWYRQTMMQGLELLAYFRNRAPLDDSGMPKDRFSAEMPDATLATLKIQPSEPRDSAVYFCASGLVVRTSGSYNEQFFGPGTRLTVL.

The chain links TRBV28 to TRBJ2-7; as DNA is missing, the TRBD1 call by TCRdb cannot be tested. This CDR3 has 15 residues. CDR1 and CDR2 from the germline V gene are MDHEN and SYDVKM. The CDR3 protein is CASKIRDTPSYEQYF.

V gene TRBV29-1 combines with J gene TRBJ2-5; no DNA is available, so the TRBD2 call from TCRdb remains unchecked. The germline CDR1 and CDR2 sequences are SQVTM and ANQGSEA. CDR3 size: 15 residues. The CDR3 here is CSVESDSGRRETQYF. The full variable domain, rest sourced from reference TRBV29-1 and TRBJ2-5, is SAVISQKPSRDICQRGTSLTIQCQVDSQVTMMFWYRQQPGQSLTLIATANQGSEATYESGFVIDKFPISRPNLTFSTLTVSNMSPEDSSIYLCSVESDSGRRETQYFGPGTRLLVL.

The CDR3 spells CASSQDRSSSYEQYF. The chain links TRBV4-3 to TRBJ2-7. This CDR3 spans 15 amino acids. The V gene's germline CDR1 is LGHNA and CDR2 YSLEER.

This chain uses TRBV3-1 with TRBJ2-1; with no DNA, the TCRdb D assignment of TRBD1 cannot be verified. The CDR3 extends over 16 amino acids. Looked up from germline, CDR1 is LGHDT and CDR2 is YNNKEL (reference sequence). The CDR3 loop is CASSPQGAGLDNEQFF.

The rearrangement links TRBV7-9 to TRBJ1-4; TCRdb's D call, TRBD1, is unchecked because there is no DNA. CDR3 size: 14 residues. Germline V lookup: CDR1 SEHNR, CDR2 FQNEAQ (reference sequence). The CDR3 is CASSSRTWDEKLFF. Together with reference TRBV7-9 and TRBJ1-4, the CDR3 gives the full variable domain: DTGVSQNPRHKITKRGQNVTFRCDPISEHNRLYWYRQTLGQGPEFLTYFQNEAQLEKSRLLSDRFSAERPKGSFSTLEIQRTEQGDSAMYLCASSSRTWDEKLFFGSGTQLSVL.

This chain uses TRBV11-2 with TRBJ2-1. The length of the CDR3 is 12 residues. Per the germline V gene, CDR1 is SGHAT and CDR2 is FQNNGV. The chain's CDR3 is CASSLRWGEQFF.